A selection of T cell receptor beta chains follows, all from one sample in a study of glioma-infiltrating T cells. TCRdb redid the calling of the multiplex PCR reads with MiXCR, one entry per CDR3 protein. The sample carries some 100,000 distinct CDR3 sequences, less than 30% recorded once. Source material: glioma tissue, nonneoplastic brain tissue, or PBMCs (not recorded which). The receptors shown here come from a human donor with low-grade glioma or glioblastoma, undergoing nonglioma brain surgery, or in good health (not recorded which). CDR3s include the opening cysteine and the closing phenylalanine or tryptophan. Fields, in order: J gene, CDR3 length, D gene, V gene, clone size, CDR3 DNA, CDR3 protein. A D gene is named only where the DNA matches it firmly. Rows may omit the clone size; those that give it use once, few, many or a size class.

j_call: TRBJ1-1; cdr3_length: 15; d_call: -; v_call: TRBV19; clone_size: many; cdr3_nt: TGTGCCAGTAGTATGAGAAGAAACATGAACACTGAAGCTTTCTTT; cdr3_aa: CASSMRRNMNTEAFF
j_call: TRBJ2-7; cdr3_length: 16; d_call: TRBD1; v_call: TRBV10-3; clone_size: -; cdr3_nt: TGTGCCATCAGTGATCGGACAGAGGGGGCCCCCTACGAGCAGTACTTC; cdr3_aa: CAISDRTEGAPYEQYF
j_call: TRBJ2-1; cdr3_length: 16; d_call: -; v_call: TRBV4-1; clone_size: many; cdr3_nt: TGCGCCAGCAGCCAATACGGACTATCCCTGGGGAATGAGCAGTTCTTC; cdr3_aa: CASSQYGLSLGNEQFF
j_call: TRBJ2-5; cdr3_length: 13; d_call: -; v_call: TRBV12-3/TRBV12-4; clone_size: few; cdr3_nt: TGTGCCAGCAGTTTAGGAGAGGCAGAGACCCAGTACTTC; cdr3_aa: CASSLGEAETQYF
j_call: TRBJ2-5; cdr3_length: 12; d_call: -; v_call: TRBV12-3/TRBV12-4; clone_size: many; cdr3_nt: TGTGCCAGCAGCTACAAGGCTCAGACCCAGTACTTC; cdr3_aa: CASSYKAQTQYF
j_call: TRBJ2-6; cdr3_length: 18; d_call: TRBD1; v_call: TRBV6-6; clone_size: many; cdr3_nt: TGTGCCAGCAGTTACTCTCGGACAGGGGGCGCTGGGGCCAACGTCCTGACTTTC; cdr3_aa: CASSYSRTGGAGANVLTF
j_call: TRBJ2-7; cdr3_length: 17; d_call: -; v_call: TRBV12-5; clone_size: once; cdr3_nt: TGTGCTAGTGGTATTCCCCTCCGACAGTTTAGCTCCTACGAGCAGTACTTC; cdr3_aa: CASGIPLRQFSSYEQYF
j_call: TRBJ2-5; cdr3_length: 16; d_call: TRBD1; v_call: TRBV28; clone_size: many; cdr3_nt: TGTGCCAGCAGTCCGAGACAGGGATCGTACCAAGAGACCCAGTACTTC; cdr3_aa: CASSPRQGSYQETQYF
j_call: TRBJ2-4; cdr3_length: 17; d_call: TRBD2; v_call: TRBV14; clone_size: many; cdr3_nt: TGTGCCAGCAGCCAAGATCTTGGCGGGAGGGCCATCGACATTCAGTACTTC; cdr3_aa: CASSQDLGGRAIDIQYF
j_call: TRBJ2-7; cdr3_length: 12; d_call: -; v_call: TRBV6-2/TRBV6-3; clone_size: many; cdr3_nt: TGTGCCAGCACGCAGGGTGCCTACGAGCAGTACTTC; cdr3_aa: CASTQGAYEQYF
j_call: TRBJ1-1; cdr3_length: 9; d_call: -; v_call: TRBV20-1; clone_size: many; cdr3_nt: TGCAGTCGAAACACTGAAGCTTTCTTT; cdr3_aa: CSRNTEAFF
j_call: TRBJ1-2; cdr3_length: 15; d_call: -; v_call: TRBV28; clone_size: many; cdr3_nt: TGTGCCAGCAGTCTCCAACTTGGACCCAACTATGGCTACACCTTC; cdr3_aa: CASSLQLGPNYGYTF
j_call: TRBJ1-1; cdr3_length: 14; d_call: TRBD1; v_call: TRBV30; clone_size: -; cdr3_nt: TGTGCCTGGAGCGCCGGGACAGTAAACACTGAAGCTTTCTTT; cdr3_aa: CAWSAGTVNTEAFF
j_call: TRBJ1-5; cdr3_length: 13; d_call: -; v_call: TRBV20-1; clone_size: -; cdr3_nt: TGCAGCGCGGGCCAGGGGACCGATCAGCCCCAGCATTTT; cdr3_aa: CSAGQGTDQPQHF
j_call: TRBJ2-3; cdr3_length: 13; d_call: -; v_call: TRBV7-2; clone_size: many; cdr3_nt: TGTGCCAGCAGCCTAAGGCCTGGCGATACGCAGTATTTT; cdr3_aa: CASSLRPGDTQYF
j_call: TRBJ1-3; cdr3_length: 17; d_call: -; v_call: TRBV7-2; clone_size: -; cdr3_nt: TGTGCCAGCAGCTTAGGGGGGGGCACAAGGTCTGGAAACACCATATATTTT; cdr3_aa: CASSLGGGTRSGNTIYF
j_call: TRBJ2-5; cdr3_length: 17; d_call: -; v_call: TRBV7-2; clone_size: many; cdr3_nt: TGTGCCAGCAGTACCTTTCCCAGGGGTCGTATAGGTGAGACCCAGTACTTC; cdr3_aa: CASSTFPRGRIGETQYF
j_call: TRBJ2-3; cdr3_length: 16; d_call: TRBD2; v_call: TRBV18; clone_size: many; cdr3_nt: TGTGCCAGCTCTTACCGCGGGGGTTCTAACACAGATACGCAGTATTTT; cdr3_aa: CASSYRGGSNTDTQYF
j_call: TRBJ1-5; cdr3_length: 14; d_call: -; v_call: TRBV20-1; clone_size: many; cdr3_nt: TGCAGTGCTAGTCAGACCCTTAGCAATCAGCCCCAGCATTTT; cdr3_aa: CSASQTLSNQPQHF
j_call: TRBJ2-5; cdr3_length: 14; d_call: -; v_call: TRBV9; clone_size: many; cdr3_nt: TGTGCCAGCAGCGTACTGCCGGGATCAGAGACCCAGTACTTC; cdr3_aa: CASSVLPGSETQYF
j_call: TRBJ1-3; cdr3_length: 16; d_call: -; v_call: TRBV3-1; clone_size: -; cdr3_nt: TGTGCCAGCAGCCTGTTCACACCCAGCTCTGGAAACACCATATATTTT; cdr3_aa: CASSLFTPSSGNTIYF
j_call: TRBJ1-3; cdr3_length: 14; d_call: -; v_call: TRBV12-3/TRBV12-4; clone_size: many; cdr3_nt: TGTGCCAGCATCTGGGGGAGCTCTGGAAACACCATATATTTT; cdr3_aa: CASIWGSSGNTIYF
j_call: TRBJ1-5; cdr3_length: 13; d_call: TRBD1; v_call: TRBV19; clone_size: many; cdr3_nt: TGTGCCAGCACCGACAGGGACAATCAGCCCCAGCATTTT; cdr3_aa: CASTDRDNQPQHF